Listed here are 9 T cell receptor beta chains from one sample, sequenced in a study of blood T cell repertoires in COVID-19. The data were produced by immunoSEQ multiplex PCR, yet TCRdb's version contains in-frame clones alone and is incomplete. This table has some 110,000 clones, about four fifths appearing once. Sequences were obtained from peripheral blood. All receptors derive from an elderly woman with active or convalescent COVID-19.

The CDR3 coding sequence is TGTGCCAGCAGCTTAGTACAGACCTCTAACTATGGCTACACCTTC. Translating gives CASSLVQTSNYGYTF. This chain connects TRBV7-9 to TRBJ1-2; D remains unclear. Trimming shortened V by 1 base and J by 0 bases, and 9 bases separated the two germline ends. The CDR3 length is 15 residues. Germline loops: CDR1 SEHNR, CDR2 FQNEAQ (reference sequence).

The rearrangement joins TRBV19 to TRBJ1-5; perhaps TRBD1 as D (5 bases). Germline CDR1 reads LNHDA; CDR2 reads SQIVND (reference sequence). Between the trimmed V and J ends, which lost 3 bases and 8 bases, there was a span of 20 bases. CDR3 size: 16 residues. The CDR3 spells CASSIGEWQGIKPQHF. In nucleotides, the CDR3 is TGTGCCAGTAGTATTGGCGAGTGGCAGGGCATCAAGCCCCAGCATTTT.

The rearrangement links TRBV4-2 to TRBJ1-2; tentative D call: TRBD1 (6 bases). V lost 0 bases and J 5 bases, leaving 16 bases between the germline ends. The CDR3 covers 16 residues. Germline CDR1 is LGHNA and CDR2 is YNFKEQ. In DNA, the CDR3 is TGTGCCAGCAGCCAAGATGGACAGTCTTTCATTTATGGCTACACCTTC. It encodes CASSQDGQSFIYGYTF.

The CDR3 spells CASSQGQDSPEKLFF. In nucleotides, the CDR3 is TGTGCCAGCAGCCAAGGACAGGACAGCCCTGAAAAACTGTTTTTT. The chain recombines TRBV4-2 with TRBJ1-4; D perhaps matches TRBD1 (6 bases). V was clipped by 1 base and J by 7 bases, with 13 bases between them. This CDR3 contains 15 residues. Germline-derived CDR1 and CDR2 are LGHNA and YNFKEQ.

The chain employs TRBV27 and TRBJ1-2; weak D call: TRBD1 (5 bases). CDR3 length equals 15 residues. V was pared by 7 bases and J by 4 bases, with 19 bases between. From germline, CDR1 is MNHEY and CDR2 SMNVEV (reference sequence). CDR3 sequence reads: CASTYNVGGSYGYTF. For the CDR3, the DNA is TGTGCCAGCACCTACAATGTTGGGGGGTCCTATGGCTACACCTTC.

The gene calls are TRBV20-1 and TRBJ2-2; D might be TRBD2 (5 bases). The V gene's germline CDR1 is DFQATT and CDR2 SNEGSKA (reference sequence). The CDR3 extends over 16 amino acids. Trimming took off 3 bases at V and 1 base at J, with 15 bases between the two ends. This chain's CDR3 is CSASLLNTRNTGELFF. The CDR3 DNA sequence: TGCAGTGCTAGTCTCCTTAATACTAGGAACACCGGGGAGCTGTTTTTT.

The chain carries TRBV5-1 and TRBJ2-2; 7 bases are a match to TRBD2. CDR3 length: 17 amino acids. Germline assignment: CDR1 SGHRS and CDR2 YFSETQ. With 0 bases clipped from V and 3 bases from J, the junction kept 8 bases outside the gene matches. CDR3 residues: CASSLVSGSGYTGELFF. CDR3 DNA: TGCGCCAGCAGCTTGGTTAGCGGTAGCGGGTACACCGGGGAGCTGTTTTTT.

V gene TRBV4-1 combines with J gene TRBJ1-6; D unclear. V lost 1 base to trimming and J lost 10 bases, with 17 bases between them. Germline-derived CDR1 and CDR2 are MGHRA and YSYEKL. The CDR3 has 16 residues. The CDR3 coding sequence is TGCGCCAGCAGCCAAGCCCAGGCTGGAAGAGGGTCACCCCTCCACTTT. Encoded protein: CASSQAQAGRGSPLHF.

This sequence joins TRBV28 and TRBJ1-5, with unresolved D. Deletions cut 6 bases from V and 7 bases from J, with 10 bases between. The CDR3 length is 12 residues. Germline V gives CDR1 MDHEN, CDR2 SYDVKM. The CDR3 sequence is CASSPQVQPQHF. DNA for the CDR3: TGTGCCAGCAGCCCCCAGGTCCAGCCCCAGCATTTT.